Presented here are 30 T cell receptor beta chains from one specimen sequenced in a study of blood T cells in healthy people across ages. A second about 7 to 11 cycle PCR used barcoded and J-beta primers. One entry per CDR3 protein, called by TCRdb with MiXCR from the 5' RACE reads. Here the sample spans 850,000 to 1,300,000 distinct CDR3 sequences, over 35% being singletons. Sequenced sample: blood. These receptors all come from a woman in her fifties or sixties in good health.

This clonotype showed up just once. The rearrangement links TRBV3-1 to TRBJ2-2; perhaps TRBD1 as D (6 bases). The J call may be wrong; the DNA end is better matched by TRBJ1-5. CDR3 length: 15 residues. CDR1 is LGHDT and CDR2 is YNNKEL in the germline V gene (reference sequence). This CDR3 reads CASSQGIRTDQPQHF. The DNA of the CDR3 is TGTGCCAGCAGCCAAGGCATACGGACAGATCAGCCCCAGCATTTT.

There are a few counts of this clonotype. The V call is TRBV5-1, the J call TRBJ2-4; 12 nucleotides line up with TRBD2. CDR3 length: 17 amino acids. The germline V gene has CDR1 SGHRS and CDR2 YFSETQ. Trimming removed 4 bases from V and 7 bases from J; junction bases left unmatched: 12. The CDR3 loop reads CASSQTSGRGIGNIQYF. CDR3 DNA: TGCGCCAGCAGCCAGACTAGCGGGAGAGGGATCGGGAACATTCAGTACTTC.

The chain joins TRBV3-1 to TRBJ1-2, with D hard to call. The CDR3 runs 15 residues. Trimming cost V 1 base and J 4 bases, with 13 bases left between them. Germline V lookup: CDR1 LGHDT, CDR2 YNNKEL (reference sequence). Here the CDR3 reads CASSQGLGRAYGYTF. The CDR3 nucleotides read TGTGCCAGCAGCCAAGGTCTAGGGCGCGCCTATGGCTACACCTTC.

V is TRBV27 and J is TRBJ1-5; D gene unclear. V lost 6 bases and J lost 3, with 18 bases in between. This CDR3 is built from 16 residues. Germline V gene lookup returns CDR1 MNHEY and CDR2 SMNVEV (reference sequence). The CDR3 reads CASRAKGWEVNQPQHF. Written as DNA, the CDR3 is TGTGCCAGCAGAGCAAAAGGGTGGGAGGTCAATCAGCCCCAGCATTTT.

This clonotype has just a few counts. The chain links TRBV6-5 to TRBJ2-5; 11 nucleotides agree with TRBD1. The CDR3 has 16 amino acids. CDR1 and CDR2 (germline): MNHEY, SVGAGI. The V and J ends lost 2 bases and 5 bases, in that order; junction bases with no gene match: 7. The CDR3 bases are TGTGCCAGCAGTTACCGTGGACAGGGGGCACGTGAGACCCAGTACTTC. Translated: CASSYRGQGARETQYF.

The chain has TRBV27 and TRBJ1-1; 12 bases agree with TRBD1. The CDR3 extends over 17 amino acids. Per germline, CDR1 MNHEY and CDR2 SMNVEV (reference sequence). With 4 bases clipped from V and 2 bases from J, the junction kept 8 bases outside the gene matches. CDR3 sequence (DNA): TGTGCCAGCAGTTCGGGGACAGGGGGCCCAAAAAACACTGAAGCTTTCTTT. Its protein product is CASSSGTGGPKNTEAFF.

In regard to this clonotype: The junction does not match germline at one end; this may be a read error. The chain recombines TRBV18 with TRBJ2-7; D gene unclear. The end of the DNA is better explained by TRBJ2-5, so the J call may be wrong. The germline gives CDR1 KGHSH, CDR2 LQKENI. The CDR3 is 12 residues long. The CDR3 DNA follows: TGTGCCAGCGCACCAAGTCTAGAGACCCAGTACTTC. As protein: CASAPSLETQYF.

This clonotype was picked up a small number of times. The genes are TRBV12-3 or TRBV12-4 and TRBJ2-7, with TRBD1 matching 7 bases. The CDR3 has 16 residues. Germline trimming cut 3 bases from V and 0 bases from J; bases unmatched to any gene: 8. Here the CDR3 DNA reads TGTGCCAGCAGTTTCCCGACAGGGATGGGCTCCTACGAGCAGTACTTC. Translated, it gives CASSFPTGMGSYEQYF.

V gene TRBV10-3 combines with J gene TRBJ2-1; a weak D match, TRBD1 (6 bases). The CDR3 length is 15 residues. The V and J ends lost 10 bases and 0 bases respectively, with 16 bases between them. Germline V gene lookup returns CDR1 ENHRY and CDR2 SYGVKD. This CDR3 is CATDATGSSYNEQFF. CDR3 coding DNA: TGTGCCACGGACGCTACAGGGAGCTCCTACAATGAGCAGTTCTTC.

The chain carries TRBV12-5 and TRBJ2-7; D possibly matches TRBD1 or TRBD2 (5 bases each). This CDR3 spans 14 amino acids. Germline loops: CDR1 LGHNT, CDR2 FRNRAP. The germline V and J ends were trimmed by 3 bases and 5 bases, with 14 bases remaining between them. CDR3 coding DNA: TGTGCTAGTGGTTTTGGGGGAAATTATGACGAGCAGTACTTC. Protein: CASGFGGNYDEQYF.

The chain joins TRBV6-2 or TRBV6-3 to TRBJ1-5; perhaps TRBD1 as D (5 bases). In germline, CDR1 is MNHEY, CDR2 SVGEGT. The ends were cut back, 1 base at V and 10 bases at J, with 11 bases in the middle. The CDR3 spans 13 residues. The CDR3 region has the DNA TGTGCCAGCAGTTACTACCAGGGACCTCCCCAGCATTTT. This sequence encodes CASSYYQGPPQHF.

The J gene is TRBJ1-2, the V gene TRBV6-2 or TRBV6-3; no reliable D call. Trimming removed 6 bases from V and 4 bases from J, with 9 bases in between. Germline V gene lookup returns CDR1 MNHEY and CDR2 SVGEGT. CDR3 length: 12 residues. CDR3 sequence reads: CASRVGSYGYTF. The CDR3 DNA follows: TGTGCCAGCAGAGTAGGGAGCTATGGCTACACCTTC.

This clonotype appeared a few times. This CDR3 reads CASSLSTSGTSYEQYF. CDR3 bases: TGTGCCAGCAGTTTATCGACTAGCGGGACCTCCTACGAGCAGTACTTC. The rearrangement uses TRBV27 and TRBJ2-7, with 11 bases identical to TRBD2. The CDR3 consists of 16 residues. Germline CDR1 and CDR2: MNHEY and SMNVEV (reference sequence). J was trimmed by 0 bases and V by 0 bases; bases with no gene match: 1.

This clonotype turned up a few times. The V and J genes are TRBV20-1 and TRBJ2-5; the match to TRBD1 covers 9 bases. Trimming at V came to 5 bases and at J to 7 bases, leaving 14 bases not matched to a gene. Germline V gene sequence: CDR1 DFQATT, CDR2 SNEGSKA (reference sequence). CDR3 size: 15 residues. CDR3 sequence (DNA): TGCAGTGCTGGGGAATCGAGGACAGGGGTGGGGACCCAGTACTTC. Its protein is CSAGESRTGVGTQYF.

This clonotype appeared a few times. The CDR3 loop reads CASSQGGNSYEQYF. DNA for the CDR3: TGTGCCAGCAGCCAAGGGGGTAACTCCTACGAGCAGTACTTC. This sequence joins TRBV3-1 and TRBJ2-7; D is undetermined. The CDR3 consists of 14 residues. Per the germline V gene, CDR1 is LGHDT and CDR2 is YNNKEL (reference sequence). The ends were cut back, 1 base at V and 0 bases at J, with 7 bases in the middle.

This clonotype was seen at least ten times. The CDR3 DNA sequence: TGTGCCAGCAGCGCACTAGCGGGAGGGGCCTATGAGCAGTTCTTC. Translating gives CASSALAGGAYEQFF. The chain joins TRBV7-3 to TRBJ2-1, with 13 bases matching TRBD2. This CDR3 has 15 amino acids. The junction had 6 bases not matched to a gene; V was cut back by 5 bases and J by 8 bases. From germline, CDR1 is SGHTA and CDR2 FQGTGA.

This clonotype was recorded a few times. The rearrangement uses TRBV20-1 and TRBJ1-6; no clear D gene. V lost 3 bases and J 4 bases, leaving 10 bases between the germline ends. The CDR3 contains 14 residues. Germline V lookup: CDR1 DFQATT, CDR2 SNEGSKA (reference sequence). CDR3 DNA sequence: TGCAGTGCTAGCACACAGTCTTATAATTCACCCCTCCACTTT. Translation: CSASTQSYNSPLHF.

This clonotype was picked up a small number of times. The chain carries TRBV5-1 and TRBJ2-7; 14 bases fit TRBD2. The ends lost 4 bases at V and 4 bases at J; junction bases unmatched: 13. This CDR3 has 18 residues. CDR1 and CDR2 from the germline V gene are SGHRS and YFSETQ. The CDR3 nucleotides are TGCGCCAGCAGCGGCGCTTTTGCCGGGACTAGCGGGAGTTACGAGCAGTACTTC. Translation: CASSGAFAGTSGSYEQYF. Variable domain in full (rest from reference TRBV5-1 and TRBJ2-7): KAGVTQTPRYLIKTRGQQVTLSCSPISGHRSVSWYQQTPGQGLQFLFEYFSETQRNKGNFPGRFSGRQFSNSRSEMNVSTLELGDSALYLCASSGAFAGTSGSYEQYFGPGTRLTVT.

This clonotype has more than one count but fewer than ten. This rearrangement joins TRBV10-3 to TRBJ2-7; TRBD2 aligns across 9 bases. The V gene's germline CDR1 is ENHRY and CDR2 SYGVKD. The CDR3 totals 15 residues. The V gene end was trimmed by 6 bases and the J gene end by 1 base; junction bases not matched to a gene: 7. CDR3 DNA: TGTGCCATCAGCCGCGGGAGGGAGTCATCCTACGAGCAGTACTTC. It specifies CAISRGRESSYEQYF.

The CDR3 DNA follows: TGCAGCGTTGCGGGACTAGCGGAGAGGGAGGATACGCAGTATTTT. This codes for CSVAGLAEREDTQYF. This rearrangement joins TRBV29-1 to TRBJ2-3; 11 bases fit TRBD2. The trim removed 4 bases at V and 6 bases at J, leaving 9 bases unmatched. CDR1 SQVTM and CDR2 ANQGSEA come from the germline V gene. The CDR3 covers 15 residues.

The chain employs TRBV2 and TRBJ2-7, with 7 bases matching TRBD1. The CDR3 has 14 amino acids. J lost 3 bases, V lost 6 bases, and 8 bases had no gene match. The germline V gene encodes CDR1 SNHLY and CDR2 FYNNEI. The CDR3 bases are TGTGCCAGCAGCGAAATTAGGGGGCTCTACGAGCAGTACTTC. It codes for CASSEIRGLYEQYF.

The chain uses TRBV12-3 or TRBV12-4 and TRBJ1-1; 7 nucleotides match TRBD1. V dropped 2 bases and J dropped 4; count of bases not matched to a gene: 1. The CDR3 totals 13 residues. This chain's CDR3 is CASSLQGGTEAFF. DNA of the CDR3: TGTGCCAGCAGTTTACAGGGGGGCACTGAAGCTTTCTTT.

This clonotype was seen at least ten times. V and J are TRBV4-2 and TRBJ2-5; 8 bases map to TRBD2. Germline V CDR1 and CDR2: LGHNA, YNFKEQ. The CDR3 contains 15 residues. J lost 4 bases, V lost 0 bases, and 4 bases had no gene match. CDR3 amino acids: CASSQDGSGGETQYF. Here the CDR3 DNA reads TGTGCCAGCAGCCAAGATGGGAGCGGGGGAGAGACCCAGTACTTC.

This clonotype occurred a few times. The rearrangement links TRBV20-1 to TRBJ2-3; no clear D. This CDR3 is 14 amino acids long. Per germline, CDR1 DFQATT and CDR2 SNEGSKA (reference sequence). Trimming took 3 bases from V and 2 from J, leaving 12 bases between them. This CDR3 reads CSASIIIITDTQYF. Written as DNA, the CDR3 is TGCAGTGCTAGTATAATTATAATCACAGATACGCAGTATTTT.

The chain uses TRBV7-9 and TRBJ2-3, with D tentatively TRBD2 (5 bases). Per germline, CDR1 SEHNR and CDR2 FQNEAQ (reference sequence). The CDR3 runs 17 residues. Trimming removed 5 bases from V and 2 bases from J, with 20 bases in between. The CDR3 bases are TGTGCCAGCAGCACAAATCCCGGACTCACAAACACAGATACGCAGTATTTT. This sequence encodes CASSTNPGLTNTDTQYF.

This clonotype was counted a few times. This chain uses TRBV9 with TRBJ2-4, with 9 bases matching TRBD2. Matching the DNA end better, TRBJ2-7 makes the J call doubtful. This CDR3 region has 15 residues. CDR1 is SGDLS, CDR2 YYNGEE, per germline. Here the CDR3 DNA reads TGTGCCAGCAGCGTTGATGTTAGCGGGAGTTACGAGCAGTACTTC. Translating it yields CASSVDVSGSYEQYF.

The genes are TRBV5-6 and TRBJ2-5; 7 bases agree with TRBD1. Germline lookup yields CDR1 SGHDT and CDR2 YYEEEE. This CDR3 spans 16 amino acids. The ends lost 2 bases at V and 0 bases at J; junction bases unmatched: 7. CDR3 sequence reads: CASSFRDSRYQETQYF. In DNA, the CDR3 is TGTGCCAGCAGCTTCCGGGACAGCCGGTACCAAGAGACCCAGTACTTC.

The V call is TRBV25-1, the J call TRBJ2-3, with 11 bases identical to TRBD2. J lost 0 bases, V lost 6 bases, and 14 bases had no gene match. The CDR3 length is 19 residues. Germline CDR1 reads MGHDK; CDR2 reads SYGVNS. The CDR3 region has the DNA TGTGCCAGCAGCGTCCGTAGGGCTAGCGGGAGGCCTAGCACAGATACGCAGTATTTT. This gives the protein CASSVRRASGRPSTDTQYF.

The genes are TRBV20-1 and TRBJ2-5, with 11 bases that match TRBD2. Germline assignment: CDR1 DFQATT and CDR2 SNEGSKA (reference sequence). Unmatched junction bases numbered 11, after V lost 6 bases and J lost 5 bases. The CDR3 is 15 amino acids. CDR3 coding DNA: TGCAGTGCCAGACCTAGCGGGAGGAGCCGGGAGACCCAGTACTTC. It yields the protein CSARPSGRSRETQYF.

V usage is TRBV30 and J usage is TRBJ2-7; no clear D. Germline V lookup: CDR1 GTSNPN, CDR2 SVGIG (reference sequence). The CDR3 consists of 12 residues. With 3 bases removed from V and 2 bases from J, the gap between germline ends came to 8 bases. DNA of the CDR3: TGTGCCTGGAGGGTAGGCCCCTACGAGCAGTACTTC. Translated: CAWRVGPYEQYF. Full variable domain (missing parts from reference TRBV30 and TRBJ2-7): SQTIHQWPATLVQPVGSPLSLECTVEGTSNPNLYWYRQAAGRGLQLLFYSVGIGQISSEVPQNLSASRPQDRQFILSSKKLLLSDSGFYLCAWRVGPYEQYFGPGTRLTVT.